Below are 8 T cell receptor beta chains sequenced from a single sample in a study of cytomegalovirus exposure and HLA in healthy donors. The PCR employed 60 Vbeta primers together with 13 Jbeta primers. Measured with immunoSEQ multiplex PCR; TCRdb has only the in-frame clones, and not every one. Among around 40,000 clones listed, 60% to 70% were seen once. The sequenced sample consisted of PBMCs. The source of these receptors is a man aged 35-49 years in good health and CMV-seronegative.

The chain carries TRBV2 and TRBJ2-7; possible D gene TRBD1, 6 bases. The CDR3 is 12 amino acids. Trimming removed 2 bases from V and 8 bases from J, with 10 bases in between. Germline assignment: CDR1 SNHLY and CDR2 FYNNEI. The CDR3 sequence: CASSEYGTQQYF. CDR3 DNA: TGTGCCAGCAGTGAATACGGGACACAGCAGTACTTC.

This clone was observed a few times. The chain carries TRBV6-5 and TRBJ1-2, with no clear D. Germline CDR1 and CDR2: MNHEY and SVGAGI. The CDR3 totals 16 residues. V lost 2 bases, J lost 4 bases, and 17 bases lay in between. The DNA of the CDR3 is TGTGCCAGCAGTTACACCGACGGGTCCTCGATCTATGGCTACACCTTC. Encoded protein: CASSYTDGSSIYGYTF.

Only one count was recorded for this clone. The V gene is TRBV4-1, the J gene TRBJ1-1; no firm D call. Trimming left V 2 bases short and J 4 bases short, with 5 bases between. Germline V CDR1 and CDR2: MGHRA, YSYEKL. The CDR3 contains 12 residues. CDR3 in DNA: TGCGCCAGCAGCCAAACGGGCACTGAAGCTTTCTTT. Residues: CASSQTGTEAFF.

The rearrangement uses TRBV7-2 and TRBJ1-2, with 9 bases matching TRBD1. J was trimmed by 3 bases and V by 5 bases; bases with no gene match: 7. Germline CDR1 and CDR2: SGHTA and FQGNSA. This CDR3 is built from 15 residues. CDR3 coding DNA: TGTGCCAGCAGCCATACACGGACAGGGGACTATGGCTACACCTTC. Residues: CASSHTRTGDYGYTF.

This rearrangement joins TRBV10-3 to TRBJ1-2, with a weak D call TRBD1 (6 bases). The CDR3 loop spans 14 amino acids. Trimming left V 0 bases short and J 4 bases short, with 9 bases between. The germline CDR1 and CDR2 sequences are ENHRY and SYGVKD. DNA of the CDR3: TGTGCCATCAGTGAGTCGGGGGCAGGCTATGGCTACACCTTC. It is translated as CAISESGAGYGYTF.

The rearrangement uses TRBV7-2 and TRBJ1-6; D gene unclear. This CDR3 region has 15 residues. V was clipped by 10 bases and J by 0 bases, with 13 bases between them. Germline assignment: CDR1 SGHTA and CDR2 FQGNSA. This chain's CDR3 is CATRAGSSYNSPLHF. DNA of the CDR3: TGTGCCACCCGAGCGGGGAGCTCCTATAATTCACCCCTCCACTTT.

This chain uses TRBV2 with TRBJ2-7; 9 bases agree with TRBD1. Germline CDR1 SNHLY, CDR2 FYNNEI. V was clipped by 5 bases and J by 2 bases; unmatched bases: 10. The CDR3 is made up of 16 amino acids. CDR3 nucleotide sequence: TGTGCCAGCAGTAGTGGGGGGACAGGGAGAACCTACGAGCAGTACTTC. Translated, it gives CASSSGGTGRTYEQYF.

CDR3 amino acids: CASSQGTARDPYNEQFF. The CDR3 region has the DNA TGCGCCAGCAGCCAAGGGACAGCCCGGGACCCCTACAATGAGCAGTTCTTC. This chain links TRBV4-1 with TRBJ2-1, with D possibly matching TRBD1 (6 bases). V lost 1 base and J 2 bases, leaving 15 bases between the germline ends. The CDR3 covers 17 residues. Per germline, CDR1 MGHRA and CDR2 YSYEKL.